This TCR beta chain was identified in a study of control samples from healthy donors and cancer patients. The method was immunoSEQ multiplex PCR; TCRdb's version includes in-frame clones alone and lacks a portion of them. The data show tens of thousands of clones, with 65% to 85% seen just once and roughly 39% held by the top ten. The length of the CDR3 is 16 residues. CDR1 and CDR2 (germline): MGHRA, YSYEKL. The V end was cut by 1 base, the J end by 0 bases, with 11 bases between. The sequenced material came from PBMCs. The TCR was taken from a man between 65 and 85 years old with lung cancer. V is TRBV4-1 and J is TRBJ2-3, with D hard to call. As DNA, the CDR3 is TGCGCCAGCAGCCAAGGGTCAGCAGGCAGCACAGATACGCAGTATTTT. Protein: CASSQGSAGSTDTQYF.